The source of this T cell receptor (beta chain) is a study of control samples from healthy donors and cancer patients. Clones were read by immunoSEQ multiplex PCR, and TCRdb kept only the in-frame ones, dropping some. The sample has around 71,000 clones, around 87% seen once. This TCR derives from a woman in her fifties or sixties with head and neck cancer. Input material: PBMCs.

CDR3 sequence: CASREPRDRSINEQFF. In DNA, the CDR3 is TGTGCCAGCAGGGAGCCACGGGACAGGTCTATCAATGAGCAGTTCTTC. This rearrangement joins TRBV6-4 to TRBJ2-1, with 8 nucleotides matching TRBD1. The CDR3 totals 16 residues. Germline values: CDR1 MRHNA, CDR2 SNTAGT. The V gene end was trimmed by 6 bases and the J gene end by 6 bases; junction bases not matched to a gene: 13.